These 9 T cell receptor beta chains originate from one sample sequenced in a study of T cell responses to AZD1222 COVID-19 vaccine. The table came from immunoSEQ multiplex PCR; TCRdb's copy has only in-frame clones and leaves some out. This sample carries approximately 150,000 clones, roughly nine tenths of them seen once, and the ten largest clones take around 4.9%. The sample here was peripheral blood, taken on day 0 of AZD1222 vaccination. These receptors all come from an adult in good health.

This clone was detected only once. At one end, the junction sequence differs from germline, possibly due to a read error. The chain combines TRBV5-1 with TRBJ2-5; TRBD2 aligns across 7 bases. CDR1 is SGHRS and CDR2 is YFSETQ in the germline V gene. The CDR3 runs 15 residues. The CDR3 is CASTSGDSDQETQYF. CDR3 sequence (DNA): TGCGCCAGCACGAGCGGGGACTCTGACCAGGAGACCCAGTACTTC.

The chain is built from TRBV5-1 and TRBJ2-7; the match to TRBD1 covers 7 bases. V was clipped by 1 base and J by 2 bases; unmatched bases: 3. Germline values: CDR1 SGHRS, CDR2 YFSETQ. This CDR3 spans 14 amino acids. DNA for the CDR3: TGCGCCAGCAGCTTGTACAGGGGACCCTACGAGCAGTACTTC. It codes for CASSLYRGPYEQYF. Variable domain in full (rest from reference TRBV5-1 and TRBJ2-7): KAGVTQTPRYLIKTRGQQVTLSCSPISGHRSVSWYQQTPGQGLQFLFEYFSETQRNKGNFPGRFSGRQFSNSRSEMNVSTLELGDSALYLCASSLYRGPYEQYFGPGTRLTVT.

The rearrangement uses TRBV6-1 and TRBJ2-1; TRBD2 matches 8 bases. CDR1 MNHNS and CDR2 SASEGT come from the germline V gene. The V segment lost 1 base and the J segment 6 bases; nucleotides outside the gene matches: 8. The CDR3 has 16 residues. CDR3 residues: CASSEVPSGRGNEQFF. CDR3 sequence (DNA): TGTGCCAGCAGTGAAGTCCCTAGCGGGCGGGGCAATGAGCAGTTCTTC.

V and J are TRBV11-2 and TRBJ2-1; D is perhaps TRBD2 (6 bases). V lost 6 bases to trimming and J lost 0 bases, with 12 bases between them. The length of the CDR3 is 15 residues. The germline V gene has CDR1 SGHAT and CDR2 FQNNGV. DNA for the CDR3: TGTGCCAGCAGAATAGGTAGCGGCTCCTACAATGAGCAGTTCTTC. This sequence encodes CASRIGSGSYNEQFF.

The rearrangement joins TRBV6-1 to TRBJ2-3; 8 bases line up with TRBD2. J was trimmed by 5 bases and V by 8 bases; bases with no gene match: 12. The CDR3 consists of 15 residues. Germline loops: CDR1 MNHNS, CDR2 SASEGT. Here the CDR3 DNA reads TGTGCCAGCCGGGGGGGTATTTCGTCCCGAGATACGCAGTATTTT. This encodes CASRGGISSRDTQYF.

The gene calls are TRBV6-5 and TRBJ1-2; a weak D match, TRBD1 (6 bases). V dropped 2 bases and J dropped 1 base, with 14 bases sitting between them. The CDR3 loop spans 16 amino acids. Germline-derived CDR1 and CDR2 are MNHEY and SVGAGI. The CDR3, as DNA: TGTGCCAGCAGTTACGCCCAGGGGACGGGTAACTATGGCTACACCTTC. It specifies CASSYAQGTGNYGYTF.

The rearrangement joins TRBV9 to TRBJ2-7, with no clear D. There are 14 residues in the CDR3. Germline values: CDR1 SGDLS, CDR2 YYNGEE. V lost 4 bases and J lost 2, with 13 bases in between. CDR3 in DNA: TGTGCCAGCAGCTTAACCATTGGCCCCTACGAGCAGTACTTC. This codes for CASSLTIGPYEQYF.

The chain recombines TRBV6-5 with TRBJ1-3, with TRBD1 as a possible D gene (5 bases). Germline V gene lookup returns CDR1 MNHEY and CDR2 SVGAGI. The CDR3 runs to 16 residues. V was pared by 0 bases and J by 0 bases, with 9 bases between. CDR3 DNA: TGTGCCAGCAGTTACTCGACGGGGACCTCTGGAAACACCATATATTTT. Its translation: CASSYSTGTSGNTIYF.

The rearrangement links TRBV30 to TRBJ2-1, with TRBD1 as a possible D gene (5 bases). With 0 bases removed from V and 11 bases from J, the gap between germline ends came to 17 bases. The CDR3 contains 14 residues. The germline gives CDR1 GTSNPN, CDR2 SVGIG (reference sequence). The CDR3 spells CAWSVMLTAAKQFF. The CDR3 region has the DNA TGTGCCTGGAGTGTAATGTTGACAGCCGCTAAGCAGTTCTTC.